This T cell receptor beta chain was documented in a study of blood T cell repertoires in COVID-19. At the level of the study: Nucleic acid was either cDNA or gDNA, and it came from T cells, B-cell-depleted T cells, or PBMCs.

Recruited during active infection, patients (from Seattle) were subsequently followed longitudinally. Germline CDR1 and CDR2: MNHEY and SVGAGI. V was shortened by 0 bases and J by 4 bases, with 12 bases between the two germline ends. The CDR3 runs to 15 residues. This table comes from immunoSEQ multiplex PCR, and its TCRdb copy is limited to in-frame clones, with some not included. The repertoire consists of roughly 310,000 clones, with 90% occurring once and the leading ten covering less than 3.5%. The specimen sequenced was peripheral blood. The chain is built from TRBV6-5 and TRBJ1-2, with D possibly TRBD1 on 5 matching bases. The sequence came from a woman aged 30 to 39 with COVID-19, enrolled during active disease. The CDR3 is CASSYSTGGSYGYTF. In nucleotides, the CDR3 is TGTGCCAGCAGTTACTCCACCGGGGGGAGCTATGGCTACACCTTC.